This TCR beta chain was identified during a study of cytomegalovirus exposure and HLA in healthy donors (dated by TCRdb to about 2017). The study in broad terms: The 666 repertoires of the first cohort and the 110 or so validation repertoires were produced on the same platform, according to a later analysis. The study was designed to test whether signatures of past pathogen exposure could be identified by cataloging public T cell receptors. The study combined high-throughput TCR immunosequencing, statistical association of individual TCRs with disease status, and machine learning to predict cytomegalovirus infection status. Besides the first cohort of under 700 subjects, a separate validation cohort made up of some 110 different subjects was used.

Library preparation used the immunoSEQ multiplex PCR assay. On the study's bioinformatics: To diagnose cytomegalovirus status from the catalog of TCR beta chain sequences, a statistical classification framework was built. TCRdb stores this immuneACCESS table with in-frame sequences only. Part of the clones is absent; in the studies checked, under half of the shortfall reflects unresolved V genes, and no reason is known for the rest. V and J calls and clone size are copied from that table; D and trimming were computed from the DNA. This sample has around 140,000 clones in its table, and 89% of those were observed once. 1.2% of the sample rests with the top ten. The donors belonged to the validation cohort of 90 to 150 subjects, which was separate from the approximately 680-subject first cohort. The germline V gene encodes CDR1 SGHNT and CDR2 YENEEA. CDR3 length: 15 amino acids, cysteine to phenylalanine. The entry retains the CDR3 DNA only, 45 bases that are in frame from base 1. V is reduced by 2 bases and J by 0 bases, leaving a spacing of 10 bases between them.

A note on this clone: Its antigen remains undetermined. No qualities accompany the bases; no much larger clone lies one base away.

The paper's findings and limits, for the study overall: A total of 150 to 200 TCR beta chains were listed by the study as associated with cytomegalovirus. Three of the identified cytomegalovirus-associated TCR beta chains were confirmed in vitro to be specific for cytomegalovirus antigens. Most TCR sequences were seen in very few donors, while some public TCRs were found in many individuals. Cytomegalovirus status was reported to be diagnosed by the classifier with high specificity and sensitivity in both the original and validation cohorts. The validation cohort had no HLA typing available for a later analysis, so co-occurrence within that cohort was assessed over all 120 or so repertoires. Of the cluster scores, around 95% were above 0 in a later analysis, which found that TCRs clustered in the first cohort also tended to co-occur in the 120 validation repertoires. It was suggested by the authors that the approach could potentially be generalized to other disease states and immunological phenotypes.

Sequencing used PBMCs. The clonotype originates from a woman aged 18-30 years in good health and CMV-seronegative. This chain is built from TRBV11-3 and TRBJ1-2; the D gene is perhaps TRBD1, from 6 matching bases. The CDR3 corresponds to CASSLYRVANYGYTF. Here is the DNA: TGTGCCAGCAGCTTATACAGGGTTGCTAACTATGGCTACACCTTC.